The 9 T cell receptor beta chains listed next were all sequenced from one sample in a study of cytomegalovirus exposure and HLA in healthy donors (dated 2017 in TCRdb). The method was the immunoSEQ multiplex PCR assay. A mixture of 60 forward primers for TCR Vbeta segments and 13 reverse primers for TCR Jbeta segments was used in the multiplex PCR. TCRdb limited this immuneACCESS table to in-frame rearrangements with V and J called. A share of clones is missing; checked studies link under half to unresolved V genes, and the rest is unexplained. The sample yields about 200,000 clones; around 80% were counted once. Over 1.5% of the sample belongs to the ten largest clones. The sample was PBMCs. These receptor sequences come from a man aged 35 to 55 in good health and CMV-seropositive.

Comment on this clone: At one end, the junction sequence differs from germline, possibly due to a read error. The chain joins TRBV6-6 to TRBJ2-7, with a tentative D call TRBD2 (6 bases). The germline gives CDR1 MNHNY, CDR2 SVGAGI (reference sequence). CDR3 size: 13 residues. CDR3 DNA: TGTGCCAGCAGTTACTCGGGGACTCGCGAGGGATGGTTC. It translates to CASSYSGTREGWF.

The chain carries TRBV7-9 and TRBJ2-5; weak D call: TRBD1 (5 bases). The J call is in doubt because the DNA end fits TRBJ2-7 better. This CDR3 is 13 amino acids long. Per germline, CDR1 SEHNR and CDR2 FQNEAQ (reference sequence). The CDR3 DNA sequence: TGTGCCAGCAGCTTACATCAGGGTTACGAGCAGTACTTC. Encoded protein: CASSLHQGYEQYF.

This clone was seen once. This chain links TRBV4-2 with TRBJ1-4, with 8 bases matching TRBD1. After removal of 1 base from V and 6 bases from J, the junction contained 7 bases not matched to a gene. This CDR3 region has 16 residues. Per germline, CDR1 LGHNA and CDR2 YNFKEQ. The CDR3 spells CASSQGDQGAYEKLFF. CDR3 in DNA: TGTGCCAGCAGCCAAGGGGATCAGGGGGCTTATGAAAAACTGTTTTTT.

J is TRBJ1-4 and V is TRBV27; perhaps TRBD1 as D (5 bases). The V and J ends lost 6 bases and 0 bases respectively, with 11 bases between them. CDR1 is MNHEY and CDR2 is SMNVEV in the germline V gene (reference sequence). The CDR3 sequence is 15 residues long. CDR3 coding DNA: TGTGCCAGCAGCCGGACACCTACAACTAATGAAAAACTGTTTTTT. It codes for CASSRTPTTNEKLFF.

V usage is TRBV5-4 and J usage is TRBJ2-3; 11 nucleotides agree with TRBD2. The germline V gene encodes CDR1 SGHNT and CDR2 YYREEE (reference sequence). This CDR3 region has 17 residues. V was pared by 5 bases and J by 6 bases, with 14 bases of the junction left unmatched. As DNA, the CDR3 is TGTGCCAGCAGAGAGCTGGGGGTAGCGGGAGGGCCGGATACGCAGTATTTT. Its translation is CASRELGVAGGPDTQYF. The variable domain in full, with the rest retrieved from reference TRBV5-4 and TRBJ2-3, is ETGVTQSPTHLIKTRGQQVTLRCSSQSGHNTVSWYQQALGQGPQFIFQYYREEENGRGNFPPRFSGLQFPNYSSELNVNALELDDSALYLCASRELGVAGGPDTQYFGPGTRLTVL.

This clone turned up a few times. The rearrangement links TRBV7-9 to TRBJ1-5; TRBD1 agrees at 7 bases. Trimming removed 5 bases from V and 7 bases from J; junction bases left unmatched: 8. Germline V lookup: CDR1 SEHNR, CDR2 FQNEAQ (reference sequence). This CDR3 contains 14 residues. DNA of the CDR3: TGTGCCAGCAGCCCGACAGGGTTTGGGCAGCCCCAGCATTTT. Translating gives CASSPTGFGQPQHF. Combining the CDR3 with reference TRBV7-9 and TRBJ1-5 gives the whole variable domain DTGVSQNPRHKITKRGQNVTFRCDPISEHNRLYWYRQTLGQGPEFLTYFQNEAQLEKSRLLSDRFSAERPKGSFSTLEIQRTEQGDSAMYLCASSPTGFGQPQHFGDGTRLSIL.

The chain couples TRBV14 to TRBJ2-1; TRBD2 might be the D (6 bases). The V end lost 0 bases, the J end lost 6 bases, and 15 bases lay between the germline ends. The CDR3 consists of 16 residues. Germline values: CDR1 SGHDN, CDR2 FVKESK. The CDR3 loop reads CASSQEIRAGINEQFF. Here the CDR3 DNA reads TGTGCCAGCAGCCAAGAGATTCGGGCGGGGATCAATGAGCAGTTCTTC.

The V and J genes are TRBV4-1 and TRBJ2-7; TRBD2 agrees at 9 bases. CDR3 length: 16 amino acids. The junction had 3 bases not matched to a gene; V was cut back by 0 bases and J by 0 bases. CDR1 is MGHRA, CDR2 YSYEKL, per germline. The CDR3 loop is CASSQDGTSSSYEQYF. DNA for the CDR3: TGCGCCAGCAGCCAAGACGGGACTAGCAGCTCCTACGAGCAGTACTTC.

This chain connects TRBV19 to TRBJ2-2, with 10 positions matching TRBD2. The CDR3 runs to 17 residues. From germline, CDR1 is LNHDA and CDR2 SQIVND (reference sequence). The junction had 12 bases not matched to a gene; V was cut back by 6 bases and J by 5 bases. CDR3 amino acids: CASRSELTSGTTGELFF. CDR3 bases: TGTGCCAGTAGAAGCGAACTTACTAGCGGGACGACCGGGGAGCTGTTTTTT.